This T cell receptor beta chain was obtained from a study of brain T cells in children with intractable seizures. Pre-surgery treatment included at least one anti-epileptic drug. CDR1 is SNHLY and CDR2 is FYNNEI in the germline V gene. J was trimmed by 5 bases and V by 3 bases; bases with no gene match: 6. This CDR3 contains 15 residues. TCRdb's table, derived via immunoSEQ multiplex PCR, lists solely in-frame clones and lacks some. This table holds 70,000 to 85,000 clones, roughly 89% found once. Sequencing was performed on peripheral blood, taken at surgery. The chain is built from TRBV2 and TRBJ2-7, with 11 bases aligning to TRBD2. The sequence derives from a girl aged 2-15 years with Rasmussen encephalitis and intractable seizures. CDR3 DNA: TGTGCCAGCAGTGAGTATAGCGGGAGGGCCGACGAGCAGTACTTC. It codes for CASSEYSGRADEQYF.